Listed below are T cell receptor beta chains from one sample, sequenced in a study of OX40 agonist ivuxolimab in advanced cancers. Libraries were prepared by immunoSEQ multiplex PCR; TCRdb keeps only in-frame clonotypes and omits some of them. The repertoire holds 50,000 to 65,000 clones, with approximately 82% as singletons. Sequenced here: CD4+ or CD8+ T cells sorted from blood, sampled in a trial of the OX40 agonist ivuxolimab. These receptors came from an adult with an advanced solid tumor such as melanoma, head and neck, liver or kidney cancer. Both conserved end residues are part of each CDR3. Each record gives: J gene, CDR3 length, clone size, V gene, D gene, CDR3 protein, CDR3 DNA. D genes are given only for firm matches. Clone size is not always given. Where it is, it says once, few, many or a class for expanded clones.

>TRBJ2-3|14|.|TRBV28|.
CASSLPESTDTQYF
TGTGCCAGCAGTTTACCGGAGAGCACAGATACGCAGTATTTT
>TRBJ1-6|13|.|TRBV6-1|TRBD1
CASSRDREPPLHF
TGTGCCAGCAGTCGGGACAGGGAACCACCCCTCCACTTT
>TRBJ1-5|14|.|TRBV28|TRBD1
CASSLGQSNQPQHF
TGTGCCAGCAGTTTGGGACAGAGCAATCAGCCCCAGCATTTT
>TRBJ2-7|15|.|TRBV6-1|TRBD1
CASSEGAGGSYEQYF
TGTGCCAGCAGTGAAGGGGCAGGGGGCTCCTACGAGCAGTACTTC
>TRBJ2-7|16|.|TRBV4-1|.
CASSQDWGAGYYEQYF
TGCGCCAGCAGCCAAGATTGGGGGGCCGGATACTACGAGCAGTACTTC
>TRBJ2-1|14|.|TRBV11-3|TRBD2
CASSSGGSYNEQFF
TGTGCCAGCAGCTCGGGGGGGAGCTACAATGAGCAGTTCTTC
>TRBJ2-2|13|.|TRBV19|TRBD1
CASRDRGTGELFF
TGTGCCAGTAGGGACAGGGGCACCGGGGAGCTGTTTTTT
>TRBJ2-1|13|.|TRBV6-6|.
CASSKTETDEQFF
TGTGCCAGCAGTAAGACAGAGACGGATGAGCAGTTCTTC
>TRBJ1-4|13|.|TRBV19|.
CASSEERWEKLFF
TGTGCCAGTAGTGAGGAGCGTTGGGAAAAACTGTTTTTT
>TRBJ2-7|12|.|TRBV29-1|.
CSVDVQGYEQYF
TGCAGCGTTGACGTTCAGGGTTACGAGCAGTACTTC
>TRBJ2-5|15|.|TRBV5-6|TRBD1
CASSLAGGLGETQYF
TGTGCCAGCAGCTTGGCAGGGGGCTTGGGAGAGACCCAGTACTTC
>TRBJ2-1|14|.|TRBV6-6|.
CASSLSQTYNEQFF
TGTGCCAGCAGTTTATCACAGACCTACAATGAGCAGTTCTTC
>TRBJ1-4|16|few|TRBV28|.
CASSSYDRALNEKLFF
TGTGCCAGCAGTTCTTACGACCGGGCCCTTAATGAAAAACTGTTTTTT
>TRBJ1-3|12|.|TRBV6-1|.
CASSEAVGTIYF
TGTGCCAGCAGTGAAGCGGTTGGTACCATATATTTT
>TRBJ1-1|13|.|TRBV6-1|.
CASTDVWGSGAFF
TGTGCCAGCACCGATGTGTGGGGGTCCGGAGCTTTCTTT
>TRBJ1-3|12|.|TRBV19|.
CANRGLGNTIYF
TGTGCCAACAGAGGGCTTGGAAACACCATATATTTT
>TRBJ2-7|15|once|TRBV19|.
CASSARTGRAYEQYF
TGTGCCAGTAGTGCCCGGACAGGGAGGGCCTACGAGCAGTACTTC
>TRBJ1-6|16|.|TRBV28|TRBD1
CASSPTDREDNSPLHF
TGTGCCAGCAGTCCCACGGACAGGGAGGATAATTCACCCCTCCACTTT
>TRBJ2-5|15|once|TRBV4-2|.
CASAEIGVGQETQYF
TGTGCCAGCGCCGAAATCGGGGTGGGGCAAGAGACCCAGTACTTC
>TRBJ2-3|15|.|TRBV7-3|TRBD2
CASSLGAGGPDTQYF
TGTGCCAGCAGCTTAGGAGCGGGAGGGCCAGATACGCAGTATTTT
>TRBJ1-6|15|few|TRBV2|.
CASSLGQPGSSPLHF
TGTGCCAGCAGCCTAGGACAGCCTGGAAGTTCACCCCTCCACTTT
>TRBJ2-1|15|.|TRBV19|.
CASSSEGVEYNEQFF
TGTGCCAGTAGTAGTGAGGGGGTTGAGTACAATGAGCAGTTCTTC
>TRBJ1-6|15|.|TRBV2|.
CASSEGPGYNSPLHF
TGTGCCAGCAGTGAGGGTCCAGGTTATAATTCACCCCTCCACTTT
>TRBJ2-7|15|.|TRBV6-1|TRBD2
CASSGLGGRYYEQYF
TGTGCCAGCAGTGGACTAGGCGGGAGGTACTACGAGCAGTACTTC
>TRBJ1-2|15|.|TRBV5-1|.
CASRSDVVANYGYTF
TGCGCCAGCAGATCCGATGTGGTAGCTAACTATGGCTACACCTTC
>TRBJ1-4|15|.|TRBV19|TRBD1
CASSAQTGANEKLFF
TGTGCCAGTAGTGCCCAGACAGGGGCCAATGAAAAACTGTTTTTT